This T cell receptor beta chain came from a study of monozygotic twins with inflammatory bowel disease (dated by TCRdb to the late 2010s). In terms of the full investigation: A total of roughly 28 monozygotic twin pairs were included in the full study, comprising nine German pairs (four IBD-concordant, five IBD-discordant) and 19 IBD-discordant Danish pairs. The search for disease-associated traits relied mainly on comparing, within discordant pairs, IBD patients with their genetically identical healthy co-twins. Each individual had, on average, about 151 000 unique TCRalpha sequences and 181 000 unique TCRbeta sequences available for analysis. General findings and caveats noted by the study authors: Different T cell subtypes could not be distinguished in the analysis. Because patients received different immunosuppressive treatments, the repertoires may have picked up extra background noise and variability between individuals. Fewer clonotypes were shared with other individuals by IBD patients than by healthy twins, most markedly in patients showing signs of disease activity. The results gave no support for a single strong signal or clonotype linked to IBD. No difference in repertoire similarity was observed between concordant and discordant twins, possibly owing to limited statistical power. Measured by the inverse Simpson index, TCRbeta repertoire diversity was lower in IBD patients than in their healthy co-twins.

Preparation of the library involved 5' RACE. For each TCR library, 3,000 to 3,500 ng of total RNA was used. cDNA was synthesized with SMARTScribe reverse transcriptase in eight separate reactions per sample. During cDNA synthesis, unique molecular identifiers containing a 6-nucleotide sample barcode were introduced by template switching. TCRalpha and TCRbeta cDNA was amplified by two nested PCRs of around 16 and 10 cycles, with bead purification after each PCR. Before amplification, the cDNA was treated with uracil DNA-glycosylase and purified using the QIAquick PCR purification kit. In the second PCR, Illumina TruSeq-compatible adapters and sample-specific barcodes were added. Library quality and concentration were assessed using TapeStation and Qubit, and roughly 5.5 ng of each library was pooled. Pooled libraries were sequenced on an Illumina HiSeq2500 single-index Rapid Run with 2 x 100 bp reads and custom sequencing primers. As for how the authors treated the data: PCR and sequencing errors were corrected by UMI-based consensus assembly using MiGEC version 1.2.6. MiXCR version 2.1.1 handled V(D)J alignment, clonotype assembly and CDR3 extraction. To normalise gene usage, clonotype sharing and MAIT/NKT TCR abundance, the top 1000, 10 000 and 20 000 clonotypes in each sample were analysed. Diversity was computed as the inverse Simpson index with the vegan R package after downsampling to 27 000 UMIs. Statistical testing used paired Mann-Whitney U tests on the discordant twin pairs and applied Benjamini-Hochberg correction for multiple testing. The reads went through TCRdb reprocessing, and each CDR3 protein sequence gets one entry with no DNA. TCRdb, not the original authors, processed these V and J calls. Per the sample table, the count is 350,000 to 550,000 distinct CDR3 sequences. In total, the top ten clones hold 2.4% of the sample.

The CDR3 starts with the cysteine, ends with the phenylalanine, and has 12 residues. The record lacks a DNA sequence. The germline V gene encodes CDR1 KGHSH and CDR2 LQKENI. Worth noting for this clonotype: The antigen it binds to is not known.

From each donor, an approximately 2.3 ml peripheral blood sample was drawn into PAXgene tubes and stored at -80 degrees C. Without any T cell sorting, total RNA was extracted from whole blood using the PAXgene blood miRNA kit on an automated QIAcube. Deep TCRalpha and TCRbeta repertoire profiling with unique molecular barcoding was performed on peripheral blood of monozygotic twin pairs concordant or discordant for inflammatory bowel disease. Smoking habits were recorded for all twin pairs, and each individual was classified as a current, former or never smoker. This receptor was obtained from a human donor with ulcerative colitis or Crohn's disease, or a healthy co-twin of an affected twin (not recorded which). Sequencing input: blood. Rearrangement joined TRBV18 to TRBJ2-7. The CDR3 region has the sequence CASSHGKHEQYF.